This T cell receptor (beta chain) was profiled in a study of early T cells in non-severe SARS-CoV-2 infection. Study at large: Chains were not paired, and sequencing was done on bulk RNA from unsorted whole blood. General study findings and limits: Anti-spike CD8 responses were favored in VDJdb matching, and private and CD4 specificities were missed.

The V gene's germline CDR1 is SGHTA and CDR2 FQGTGA. The CDR3 contains 14 residues. V was clipped by 0 bases and J by 5 bases, with 10 bases between them. This clonotype was seen a few times. Antigen specificity is unknown. The library protocol tagged individual cDNA molecules with unique molecular identifiers. TCRdb passed the 5' RACE reads through MiXCR, listing each CDR3 protein once. The data show 36,000 or so distinct CDR3 sequences, roughly 4.5% seen once. The TCR originated in an adult who was a healthcare worker with PCR-confirmed SARS-CoV-2 infection or an uninfected control (not recorded which). The gene calls are TRBV7-3 and TRBJ2-5; maybe TRBD1 (6 bases). Material for sequencing was whole blood. CDR3: CASSLTPRGETQYF. CDR3 in DNA: TGTGCCAGCAGCTTAACCCCTAGGGGGGAGACCCAGTACTTC.